The rows below give T cell receptor beta chains drawn from one sample of a study of cytomegalovirus exposure and HLA in healthy donors. Some clones are missing from TCRdb's copy, which holds only in-frame ones; the method was immunoSEQ multiplex PCR. The table has around 150,000 clones, over 80% seen once. The sample comprised PBMCs. These TCRs come from a young woman in good health and CMV-seronegative. CDR3s include the opening cysteine and the closing phenylalanine or tryptophan. The D gene is left open where the match is weak. Some rows mark clone size as missing; the rest say once, few, many or name a class of expanded clone.

j_gene | abundance | v_gene | d_gene | CDR3aa | CDR3nt
TRBJ1-1 | . | TRBV2 | TRBD1 | CASSTDRATEAFF | TGTGCCAGCAGCACCGACAGGGCCACTGAAGCTTTCTTT
TRBJ2-5 | once | TRBV7-2 | TRBD1 | CASSLAGQGAMEQYF | TGTGCCAGCAGCTTAGCGGGACAGGGGGCGATGGAGCAGTACTTC
TRBJ2-7 | . | TRBV6-1 | TRBD1 | CASSEPGQGFREQYF | TGTGCCAGCAGTGAGCCGGGACAGGGATTTCGGGAGCAGTACTTC
TRBJ2-7 | . | TRBV9 | . | CASSVVGTRRLPYEQYF | TGTGCCAGCAGCGTAGTGGGCACCCGGAGGCTCCCCTACGAGCAGTACTTC
TRBJ2-3 | . | TRBV18 | TRBD2 | CASSQHRFGLAVLRDTQYF | TGTGCCAGCTCACAACACCGATTTGGACTAGCGGTTCTTCGGGATACGCAGTATTTT
TRBJ1-4 | . | TRBV27 | . | CASSSDSRKLFF | TGTGCCAGCAGTTCAGACAGCAGGAAACTGTTTTTT
TRBJ2-1 | . | TRBV10-2 | TRBD1 | CASRRGQGNLYNEQFF | TGCGCCAGCAGGAGGGGACAGGGCAACCTCTACAATGAGCAGTTCTTC
TRBJ2-1 | . | TRBV6-1 | . | CASSVGGVRYNEQFF | TGTGCCAGCAGTGTGGGCGGGGTTCGGTACAATGAGCAGTTCTTC
TRBJ2-1 | . | TRBV19 | TRBD1 | CASTTGSSYNEQFF | TGTGCCAGTACGACAGGGAGCTCCTACAATGAGCAGTTCTTC
TRBJ2-3 | . | TRBV10-3 | . | CATEQGLTDTQYF | TGTGCCACGGAACAGGGATTGACAGATACGCAGTATTTT
TRBJ2-7 | . | TRBV7-9 | . | CASSWRTATYEQYF | TGCGCCAGCAGCTGGAGGACAGCCACCTACGAGCAGTACTTC
TRBJ1-2 | . | TRBV4-2 | . | CASSQEGGQNRLGGYTF | TGTGCCAGCAGCCAAGAGGGGGGGCAAAACCGCCTGGGAGGCTACACCTTC
TRBJ1-1 | . | TRBV19 | TRBD1 | CASKATGQGARTEAFF | TGTGCCAGTAAGGCCACAGGACAGGGGGCTAGGACTGAAGCTTTCTTT
TRBJ2-3 | . | TRBV7-9 | TRBD1 | CSSSSPQGAKYADTQYF | TGTTCCAGCAGCTCGCCACAGGGGGCGAAGTATGCAGATACGCAGTATTTT
TRBJ2-1 | . | TRBV5-4 | . | CASSLKRRDPGRNEQFF | TGTGCCAGCAGCTTGAAAAGGCGGGACCCCGGTCGTAATGAGCAGTTCTTC
TRBJ2-5 | once | TRBV28 | . | CASTARDWQETQYF | TGTGCCAGCACCGCACGGGACTGGCAAGAGACCCAGTACTTC
TRBJ2-7 | few | TRBV19 | . | CASSIAGEEYEQYF | TGTGCCAGTAGTATAGCGGGGGAAGAGTACGAGCAGTACTTC
TRBJ2-7 | . | TRBV6-1 | TRBD2 | CASLAGGLSYEQYF | TGTGCCAGCCTAGCGGGGGGCCTCTCCTACGAGCAGTACTTC
TRBJ1-4 | . | TRBV28 | TRBD1 | CASGDRYNEKLFF | TGTGCCAGCGGGGACAGGTATAATGAAAAACTGTTTTTT
TRBJ1-2 | . | TRBV30 | . | CAWSVTDIYGYTF | TGTGCCTGGAGTGTAACAGATATCTATGGCTACACCTTC
TRBJ1-1 | . | TRBV4-2 | TRBD1 | CASSQPPDRGSEAFF | TGTGCCAGCAGCCAACCACCCGACAGGGGGTCTGAAGCTTTCTTT
TRBJ2-1 | . | TRBV29-1 | . | CSVITGSYNEQFF | TGCAGCGTTATAACAGGCTCCTACAATGAGCAGTTCTTC
TRBJ2-2 | . | TRBV6-5 | . | CASSLGPYGGELFF | TGTGCCAGCAGTCTAGGCCCCTATGGCGGGGAGCTGTTTTTT
TRBJ2-7 | . | TRBV7-2 | . | CASSPSYEQYF | TGTGCCAGCAGCCCCTCCTACGAGCAGTACTTC
TRBJ1-1 | . | TRBV28 | TRBD1 | CASSLTGGKTEAFF | TGTGCCAGCAGTCTGACAGGGGGTAAAACTGAAGCTTTCTTT
TRBJ2-5 | . | TRBV10-3 | . | CASREQETQYF | TGTGCCTCCCGGGAGCAAGAGACCCAGTACTTC
TRBJ1-1 | . | TRBV29-1 | TRBD1 | CSTYSWDRGNTEAFF | TGCAGCACCTACTCCTGGGACAGGGGAAACACTGAAGCTTTCTTT
TRBJ1-1 | . | TRBV7-5 | . | CARSLQVNPNTEAFF | TGTGCCAGAAGCTTACAGGTAAACCCGAACACTGAAGCTTTCTTT
TRBJ1-1 | . | TRBV9 | TRBD1 | CASSDTQTGLNTEAFF | TGTGCCAGCAGCGATACCCAGACAGGGTTGAACACTGAAGCTTTCTTT
TRBJ1-2 | . | TRBV5-1 | TRBD1 | CASSGQGDGYGYTF | TGCGCCAGCAGTGGACAGGGGGACGGCTATGGCTACACCTTC
TRBJ1-1 | . | TRBV6-1 | . | CASSEVFGEEAFF | TGTGCCAGCAGTGAAGTCTTCGGGGAAGAAGCTTTCTTT
TRBJ2-1 | . | TRBV11-3 | TRBD2 | CASSPHGGGYNEQFF | TGTGCCAGCAGCCCCCATGGGGGAGGGTACAATGAGCAGTTCTTC
TRBJ2-1 | . | TRBV4-1 | TRBD2 | CASSQELAAYNGQFF | TGCGCCAGCAGCCAAGAACTAGCGGCCTACAATGGGCAGTTCTTC
TRBJ1-5 | once | TRBV19 | TRBD1 | CASSPGQGVGQPQHF | TGTGCCAGTAGCCCTGGACAGGGGGTCGGTCAGCCCCAGCATTTT
TRBJ1-6 | . | TRBV7-2 | TRBD1 | CASSSRGAPSPLHF | TGTGCCAGCAGCTCCAGGGGGGCCCCATCACCCCTCCACTTT
TRBJ1-1 | . | TRBV10-3 | TRBD1 | CAISRGGAGYTEAFF | TGTGCCATCAGTAGAGGGGGCGCGGGGTACACTGAAGCTTTCTTT
TRBJ2-3 | . | TRBV28 | . | CASSFTPQNTDTQYF | TGTGCCAGCAGTTTCACCCCCCAGAACACAGATACGCAGTATTTT
TRBJ2-1 | few | TRBV29-1 | . | CSGEASYNEQFF | TGCAGCGGAGAGGCGTCCTACAATGAGCAGTTCTTC
TRBJ1-3 | once | TRBV7-2 | . | CASSLTGSPSGNTIYF | TGTGCCAGCAGCTTAACGGGGTCTCCCTCTGGAAACACCATATATTTT
TRBJ2-1 | . | TRBV19 | TRBD2 | CASRALAGGSYNEQFF | TGTGCCAGTCGCGCACTAGCGGGGGGGTCCTACAATGAGCAGTTCTTC
TRBJ1-1 | . | TRBV25-1 | . | CASTGGLGTEAFF | TGTGCCAGCACTGGGGGGTTAGGCACTGAAGCTTTCTTT
TRBJ2-7 | . | TRBV19 | . | CASSIGLGPVHEQYF | TGTGCCAGTAGTATAGGATTGGGGCCGGTCCACGAGCAGTACTTC
TRBJ2-2 | . | TRBV10-3 | . | CAILRLNTGELFF | TGTGCCATCCTACGACTGAACACCGGGGAGCTGTTTTTT
TRBJ2-4 | . | TRBV11-1 | . | CASAEGTGEEDSQYF | TGTGCCAGCGCTGAGGGCACAGGGGAGGAAGACAGTCAGTACTTC
TRBJ1-3 | . | TRBV15 | . | CATSSGQLGLWSSGNTIYF | TGTGCCACCAGCAGCGGACAGCTCGGTTTATGGTCATCTGGAAACACCATATATTTT
TRBJ1-2 | . | TRBV30 | . | CAFTLNYGYTF | TGTGCCTTCACCCTAAACTATGGCTACACCTTC
TRBJ2-1 | . | TRBV27 | TRBD1 | CASRGQGLSSYNEQFF | TGTGCCAGCAGGGGACAGGGTTTAAGTTCCTACAATGAGCAGTTCTTC
TRBJ1-2 | . | TRBV6-1 | . | CASSEESRGYTF | TGTGCCAGCAGTGAAGAGAGTCGGGGCTACACCTTC
TRBJ2-3 | . | TRBV28 | TRBD1 | CASSLDRVKDTQYF | TGTGCCAGCAGTTTAGACAGGGTTAAGGATACGCAGTATTTT
TRBJ2-2 | . | TRBV4-1 | TRBD1 | CASSPDPYRGSTTGELFF | TGCGCCAGCAGCCCGGACCCCTACAGGGGGAGTACCACCGGGGAGCTGTTTTTT
TRBJ1-1 | . | TRBV5-1 | . | CASSLAPENTEAFF | TGCGCCAGCAGCTTGGCCCCAGAGAACACTGAAGCTTTCTTT
TRBJ1-2 | . | TRBV5-4 | TRBD1 | CASSFDRAYGYTF | TGTGCCAGCAGCTTCGACAGGGCCTATGGCTACACCTTC
TRBJ1-1 | . | TRBV23-1 | . | CASSLFWRGSLMNTEAFF | TGCGCCAGCAGTCTGTTCTGGAGAGGGTCGCTTATGAACACTGAAGCTTTCTTT